A single sample gave rise to the 8 T cell receptor beta chains below, sequenced in a study of OX40 agonist ivuxolimab in advanced cancers. Assay: immunoSEQ multiplex PCR; the TCRdb copy retains only in-frame clones and omits some. This table holds more than 55,000 clones, approximately 92% found once. Sequencing was performed on CD4+ or CD8+ T cells sorted from blood, taken in a trial of the OX40 agonist ivuxolimab. The source of these receptors is an adult with an advanced solid tumor such as melanoma, head and neck, liver or kidney cancer.

This sequence joins TRBV11-1 and TRBJ1-1; D gene unclear. Trimming shortened V by 4 bases and J by 3 bases, and 9 bases separated the two germline ends. Germline V CDR1 and CDR2: SGHAT, FQDESV (reference sequence). CDR3 length: 13 residues. DNA of the CDR3: TGTGCCAGCAGCTCCGGGGTCTACACTGAAGCTTTCTTT. Amino acid sequence: CASSSGVYTEAFF. Full variable domain (missing parts from reference TRBV11-1 and TRBJ1-1): EAEVAQSPRYKITEKSQAVAFWCDPISGHATLYWYRQILGQGPELLVQFQDESVVDDSQLPKDRFSAERLKGVDSTLKIQPAELGDSAMYLCASSSGVYTEAFFGQGTRLTVV.

The chain carries TRBV7-2 and TRBJ2-5, with D uncertain. Germline CDR1 and CDR2: SGHTA and FQGNSA. The CDR3 contains 11 residues. The V and J ends lost 2 bases and 5 bases respectively, with 3 bases between them. The CDR3 region has the DNA TGTGCCAGCAGCTTAAGCGAGACCCAGTACTTC. The encoded protein is CASSLSETQYF.

The V and J genes are TRBV10-3 and TRBJ2-7, with 7 bases lining up with TRBD2. Per the germline V gene, CDR1 is ENHRY and CDR2 is SYGVKD. Trimming removed 10 bases from V and 1 base from J; junction bases left unmatched: 10. The CDR3 has 14 residues. The CDR3 region has the DNA TGTGCCACCTCACTAGCGACCAGTTCCTACGAGCAGTACTTC. Translated: CATSLATSSYEQYF.

This clone was seen a single time. V usage is TRBV7-9 and J usage is TRBJ1-2; D might be TRBD1 (6 bases). CDR1 and CDR2 from the germline V gene are SEHNR and FQNEAQ (reference sequence). The CDR3 extends over 14 amino acids. Between the trimmed V and J ends, which lost 1 base and 8 bases, there was a span of 14 bases. In nucleotides, the CDR3 is TGTGCCAGCAGCTTAGTTAGGACAGTGGGAGGCTACACCTTC. Translated, it gives CASSLVRTVGGYTF.

The rearrangement links TRBV7-2 to TRBJ2-1; D possibly corresponds to TRBD1 (5 bases). The CDR3 length is 14 residues. Germline CDR1 reads SGHTA; CDR2 reads FQGNSA. Trimming stripped 2 bases from V and 6 bases from J, with 11 bases between. The CDR3 loop reads CASSLKQAGNEQFF. Written as DNA, the CDR3 is TGTGCCAGCAGCTTAAAACAGGCTGGCAATGAGCAGTTCTTC. The whole variable domain, remainder taken from reference TRBV7-2 and TRBJ2-1, is GAGVSQSPSNKVTEKGKDVELRCDPISGHTALYWYRQSLGQGLEFLIYFQGNSAPDKSGLPSDRFSAERTGGSVSTLTIQRTQQEDSAVYLCASSLKQAGNEQFFGPGTRLTVL.

This chain joins TRBV7-9 and TRBJ1-2; 11 bases line up with TRBD1. This CDR3 contains 16 residues. Per the germline V gene, CDR1 is SEHNR and CDR2 is FQNEAQ (reference sequence). The trim removed 5 bases at V and 6 bases at J, leaving 11 bases unmatched. The CDR3 loop reads CASSPPLDRGHDGYTF. CDR3 bases: TGTGCCAGCAGCCCCCCCTTGGACAGGGGGCACGATGGCTACACCTTC.

J is TRBJ2-7 and V is TRBV6-5, with D unclear. V dropped 6 bases and J dropped 4 bases, with 7 bases sitting between them. The CDR3 consists of 11 residues. The germline gives CDR1 MNHEY, CDR2 SVGAGI. This chain's CDR3 is CASRLNYEQYF. CDR3 in DNA: TGTGCCAGCAGACTCAATTACGAGCAGTACTTC.

The rearrangement joins TRBV4-1 to TRBJ1-1, with 11 bases matching TRBD1. V was pared by 1 base and J by 5 bases, with 9 bases of the junction left unmatched. This CDR3 has 17 residues. The germline V gene encodes CDR1 MGHRA and CDR2 YSYEKL. The CDR3 coding sequence is TGCGCCAGCAGCCAAGCCGGGACAGGGGGGATTAGGACTGAAGCTTTCTTT. Translated, it gives CASSQAGTGGIRTEAFF.